This T cell receptor (beta chain) was retrieved from a study of T cells in Graves' hyperthyroidism and ophthalmopathy (dated by TCRdb to between 2018 and 2021). The study in broad terms: Peripheral blood was collected at initial diagnosis, before any treatment. Thyroid tissue and blood T-cell repertoires from six Graves' hyperthyroidism patients were also compared in the study. After blood sampling, hyperthyroidism patients were treated with methimazole at a starting dose of 30 mg daily, and ophthalmopathy patients were treated with high-dose intravenous methylprednisolone. The roughly 91 discovery patients were randomly divided into training and test sets at a 7:3 ratio. The paper describes TCR Vbeta CDR3 sequencing of 130 to 150 peripheral blood samples, made up of roughly 45 ophthalmopathy patients, some 76 hyperthyroidism patients and roughly 17 progressor patients. TCR V-J signatures able to tell the groups apart were searched for in a discovery cohort of approximately 95 patients, of whom more than 40 had Graves' ophthalmopathy and around 57 had stable Graves' hyperthyroidism. An independent validation cohort of 18 to 20 hyperthyroidism patients and 15 or so patients who later progressed to ophthalmopathy tested prospective prediction of ophthalmopathy.

Graves' hyperthyroidism was defined as stable when no progression to ophthalmopathy occurred over 18 months of follow-up. Hyperthyroidism patients were newly diagnosed, with disease duration under 2 months, and aged 18 to 65 years. Exclusion was applied to patients with uncontrolled infections, other autoimmune diseases, pregnancy or lactation. Diagnoses relied on clinical symptoms, serum thyroxine and TRAb, thyroid ultrasound and orbital computed tomography. PBMCs were separated from 10 ml of fresh peripheral blood using Ficoll-Paque density gradient centrifugation. Trizol reagent was used to extract total RNA, and RNA quality was then checked on an Agilent 2100 Bioanalyzer. TCR beta CDR3 regions were amplified from RNA transcripts. The TCR CDR3 was subjected to a first round of RT-PCR using the HTBI primer set and the Qiagen OneStep RT-PCR kit. A second multiplex PCR round built the libraries, followed by size selection and purification. Sequencing of the libraries was done on an Illumina HiSeq2000 using paired-end 100 bp reads. For the original study's pipeline: SOAPnuke was used to process the raw data, removing reads that contained adapters or uncalled bases, had a mean Phred below 15, or lacked an exact match to the constant primer or identifier. High-quality paired reads were merged with COPE v1.2.5, and unique nucleotide sequences were defined as clonotypes. MiTCR v1.1 was used to align the clonotypes against IMGT TRBV, TRBD and TRBJ reference segments. The analysis was restricted to V-J combinations with a frequency above 0.0001, which together covered 99.2% of the repertoires. The TCS score was defined as the ratio of F50 (clonal expansion) to E x V (chaos), calculated using BLOSUM62-based TCRdist between CDR3 peptides within each V-J. Welch's t-statistics and random forest reduced several hundred V-J features to 10 to 15, which were used in a naive Bayes classifier (R e1071). Through fastp at Q25 and MiXCR, TCRdb rebuilt clones from the public reads, retaining in-frame beta chains. Identical CDR3 proteins give one entry, which carries the most common genes and DNA. TCRdb, not the authors, supplied the V and J calls. Present in this sample are approximately 410,000 distinct CDR3 sequences, about 13% of which were seen just once. The top ten constitute about 5% of the sample.

Note on this clonotype: Its recognized antigen is unknown. Base qualities are not recorded, but no much larger clone differs from it by a single base.

What the authors observed across the whole study: In validation, the model predicted progression to ophthalmopathy a median of 6.5 months before onset, with 70% to 71% sensitivity and just under 75% specificity. Ophthalmopathy was separated from stable hyperthyroidism by a 13 V-J signature model, with approximately 85% sensitivity and just over 81% specificity obtained in cross-validation and 80%/75% obtained in testing. Most expanded thyroid clonotypes (frequency above 0.001) were also detected in blood, suggesting blood repertoires may reflect thyroid immune responses. Sample size was not statistically predetermined, and investigators were not blinded to group allocation.

The sample comprised blood. The clonotype comes from a young woman with Graves' hyperthyroidism.

The sequence in DNA is TGCAGCGTTGAAGTTGACAGGCCGAACACCGGGGAGCTGTTTTTT. Its translation is CSVEVDRPNTGELFF. The rearranged segments are TRBV29-1 and TRBJ2-2; the D region possibly corresponds to TRBD1 (6 bases align). From the cysteine up to the phenylalanine, the CDR3 has a length of 15 residues. The entry retains the CDR3 DNA only, 45 bases that are in frame from base 1. The germline ends are 9 bases apart after V is trimmed by 1 base and J by 0 bases. From a lookup of the germline V gene, CDR1 and CDR2 are SQVTM and ANQGSEA.